Presented here are 26 T cell receptor beta chains from one specimen sequenced in a study of beta chain features in type 1 diabetes. Notes on the study in general: Type 1 diabetes patients showed a moderate but significant shortening of TCRB CDR3s in all four CD4+ subsets.

Their antigen targets remain unknown. The entirety of the isolated RNA underwent reverse transcription, so expressed TCRB transcripts were sequenced. Clones were sequenced by immunoSEQ multiplex PCR, and TCRdb holds only the in-frame ones, with some missing. The repertoire holds 300,000 to 350,000 clones, 9.3% seen once, with around 1% in the top ten. Sequenced sample: central memory CD4+ T cells from blood. These receptors came from a young man with type 1 diabetes.

The rearrangement joins TRBV7-2 to TRBJ2-3; D possibly corresponds to TRBD1 (6 bases). With 4 bases removed from V and 2 bases from J, the gap between germline ends came to 16 bases. CDR3 size: 16 residues. CDR1 and CDR2 from the germline V gene are SGHTA and FQGNSA. The CDR3: CASSSLTGTFTDTQYF. DNA of the CDR3: TGTGCCAGCAGCTCCCTGACAGGCACCTTCACAGATACGCAGTATTTT. Complete variable domain (other parts from reference TRBV7-2 and TRBJ2-3): GAGVSQSPSNKVTEKGKDVELRCDPISGHTALYWYRQSLGQGLEFLIYFQGNSAPDKSGLPSDRFSAERTGGSVSTLTIQRTQQEDSAVYLCASSSLTGTFTDTQYFGPGTRLTVL.

The rearrangement uses TRBV6-5 and TRBJ2-3, with TRBD2 identical over 8 bases. This CDR3 is built from 13 residues. CDR1 and CDR2 from the germline V gene are MNHEY and SVGAGI. V was pared by 8 bases and J by 7 bases, with 8 bases of the junction left unmatched. The DNA for the CDR3 is TGTGCCAGCGGAAGAAGCGGGGGTAATACGCAGTATTTT. Translated, it gives CASGRSGGNTQYF.

There are a few counts of this clone. The chain uses TRBV2 and TRBJ1-2; tentative D call: TRBD1 (5 bases). V was pared by 2 bases and J by 4 bases, with 8 bases between. Per germline, CDR1 SNHLY and CDR2 FYNNEI. The CDR3 loop spans 13 amino acids. As DNA, the CDR3 is TGTGCCAGCAGTGAAAAGAGGGGCTATGGCTACACCTTC. Translation gives CASSEKRGYGYTF. Full variable domain (outside the CDR3, taken from reference TRBV2 and TRBJ1-2): EPEVTQTPSHQVTQMGQEVILRCVPISNHLYFYWYRQILGQKVEFLVSFYNNEISEKSEIFDDQFSVERPDGSNFTLKIRSTKLEDSAMYFCASSEKRGYGYTFGSGTRLTVV.

This clone was seen more than once but under ten times. V usage is TRBV19 and J usage is TRBJ2-5; 8 positions agree with TRBD1. This CDR3 contains 13 residues. The V gene's germline CDR1 is LNHDA and CDR2 SQIVND (reference sequence). V trimming: 5 bases; J trimming: 4 bases; junction bases outside the gene matches: 3. Here the CDR3 reads CASSGTGGETQYF. The CDR3 bases are TGTGCCAGTAGTGGAACAGGGGGAGAGACCCAGTACTTC.

This chain joins TRBV5-6 and TRBJ2-1; 7 nucleotides agree with TRBD2. Per the germline V gene, CDR1 is SGHDT and CDR2 is YYEEEE. J lost 14 bases, V lost 3 bases, and 20 bases had no gene match. The CDR3 is 16 residues long. CDR3 bases: TGTGCCAGCAGCTCCCCTGGGACTATAGAGGAGATGTTTAAGTTCTTC. This gives the protein CASSSPGTIEEMFKFF.

The chain joins TRBV28 to TRBJ2-6; TRBD2 might be the D (5 bases). The germline V and J ends were trimmed by 3 bases and 4 bases, with 13 bases remaining between them. CDR1 is MDHEN, CDR2 SYDVKM, per germline. The CDR3 sequence is 16 residues long. The DNA of the CDR3 is TGTGCCAGCAGTTTCCGGGGAGCGGAAGGGGCCAACGTCCTGACTTTC. Encoded protein: CASSFRGAEGANVLTF.

The rearrangement links TRBV25-1 to TRBJ1-2; 7 nucleotides agree with TRBD1. CDR3 length: 14 residues. Germline values: CDR1 MGHDK, CDR2 SYGVNS. Losses at the gene ends were 2 bases for V and 2 bases for J; bases not matched to a gene: 2. Written as DNA, the CDR3 is TGTGCCAGCAGTGAAGTGACAGGGAACTATGGCTACACCTTC. Translating it yields CASSEVTGNYGYTF.

This clone was seen many times. The chain couples TRBV27 to TRBJ2-5, with D possibly matching TRBD2 (7 bases). The CDR3 has 15 residues. Germline V gene lookup returns CDR1 MNHEY and CDR2 SMNVEV (reference sequence). V lost 3 bases and J lost 1, with 12 bases in between. This CDR3 reads CASSFVGGGQETQYF. The CDR3 DNA follows: TGTGCCAGCAGTTTTGTAGGGGGGGGCCAAGAGACCCAGTACTTC.

The chain has TRBV7-2 and TRBJ1-2; perhaps TRBD1 as D (6 bases). Per the germline V gene, CDR1 is SGHTA and CDR2 is FQGNSA. The V gene lost 4 bases and the J gene lost 7 bases, with 13 bases spanning the gap. The CDR3 is made up of 13 amino acids. The CDR3 DNA reads as TGTGCCAGCAGCTCGACAGGTTCTGGTGGCTACACCTTC. Amino acids: CASSSTGSGGYTF. Full variable domain (rest looked up from reference TRBV7-2 and TRBJ1-2): GAGVSQSPSNKVTEKGKDVELRCDPISGHTALYWYRQSLGQGLEFLIYFQGNSAPDKSGLPSDRFSAERTGGSVSTLTIQRTQQEDSAVYLCASSSTGSGGYTFGSGTRLTVV.

The J gene is TRBJ2-1, the V gene TRBV18, with a weak D call TRBD2 (6 bases). Looked up from germline, CDR1 is KGHSH and CDR2 is LQKENI. The CDR3 covers 14 residues. V was pared by 1 base and J by 7 bases, with 11 bases between. The CDR3 bases are TGTGCCAGCTCACCACTCGGTGGGGGGAATGAGCAGTTCTTC. Protein: CASSPLGGGNEQFF.

This clone was recorded a few times. The chain employs TRBV4-3 and TRBJ1-2; D is uncertain. Trimming took off 2 bases at V and 7 bases at J, with 17 bases between the two ends. Germline assignment: CDR1 LGHNA and CDR2 YSLEER. CDR3 length: 15 residues. The DNA for the CDR3 is TGCGCCAGCAGCCAAACCGGCAGTGCGTTTCGTGGCTACACCTTC. It encodes CASSQTGSAFRGYTF.

The V call is TRBV5-1, the J call TRBJ1-1, with unresolved D. Trimming took off 0 bases at V and 2 bases at J, with 17 bases between the two ends. The CDR3 is 17 residues long. Germline loops: CDR1 SGHRS, CDR2 YFSETQ. The CDR3 reads CASSLERAFGVNTEAFF. The CDR3 bases are TGCGCCAGCAGCTTGGAAAGGGCTTTTGGGGTAAACACTGAAGCTTTCTTT.

The genes are TRBV2 and TRBJ2-3, with 10 bases matching TRBD2. CDR3 length: 16 amino acids. The germline V gene encodes CDR1 SNHLY and CDR2 FYNNEI. After removal of 3 bases from V and 6 bases from J, the junction contained 9 bases not matched to a gene. The CDR3 DNA is TGTGCCAGCAGTGAGGGGCTAGCGGGGGTTCTCGATACGCAGTATTTT. Its translation: CASSEGLAGVLDTQYF.

V usage is TRBV4-1 and J usage is TRBJ2-7; a weak D match, TRBD1 (5 bases). The CDR3 runs 14 residues. V lost 0 bases and J lost 0, with 6 bases in between. Germline-derived CDR1 and CDR2 are MGHRA and YSYEKL. The CDR3 sequence: CASSQEQGSYEQYF. CDR3 in DNA: TGCGCCAGCAGCCAAGAGCAGGGCTCCTACGAGCAGTACTTC.

This clone was seen a few times. This chain joins TRBV30 and TRBJ2-3, with 9 bases lining up with TRBD1. The CDR3 runs 16 residues. V was clipped by 5 bases and J by 5 bases; unmatched bases: 14. In germline, CDR1 is GTSNPN, CDR2 SVGIG (reference sequence). The CDR3 nucleotides are TGTGCCTGGCTTTTGAGAACAGGGGGCGCAATAGATACGCAGTATTTT. This encodes CAWLLRTGGAIDTQYF.

This chain connects TRBV7-2 to TRBJ2-5, with D tentatively TRBD1 (6 bases). V lost 1 base, J lost 1 base, and 10 bases lay in between. The germline CDR1 and CDR2 sequences are SGHTA and FQGNSA. The CDR3 runs 15 residues. The CDR3 DNA is TGTGCCAGCAGCTTAGGGGGACACCCCCAAGAGACCCAGTACTTC. This sequence encodes CASSLGGHPQETQYF.

This clone occurred a few times. The chain has TRBV4-3 and TRBJ2-1, with 7 bases that match TRBD2. The junction had 5 bases not matched to a gene; V was cut back by 0 bases and J by 0 bases. This CDR3 is 17 amino acids long. Germline loops: CDR1 LGHNA, CDR2 YSLEER. CDR3 coding DNA: TGCGCCAGCAGCCAAGATGCACGCGGGAGCTCCTACAATGAGCAGTTCTTC. Translated: CASSQDARGSSYNEQFF.

This clone was detected only a few times. V and J are TRBV7-2 and TRBJ1-2, with 7 bases that match TRBD1. The V gene end was trimmed by 3 bases and the J gene end by 2 bases; junction bases not matched to a gene: 3. There are 14 residues in the CDR3. CDR1 is SGHTA, CDR2 FQGNSA, per germline. The CDR3 DNA is TGTGCCAGCAGCTTCCAGGGGGGAAACTATGGCTACACCTTC. It codes for CASSFQGGNYGYTF.

This CDR3 reads CASTLVWDQETQYF. The CDR3 coding sequence is TGTGCCAGCACCCTAGTTTGGGACCAAGAGACCCAGTACTTC. The J gene is TRBJ2-5, the V gene TRBV7-2; no firm D call. Germline CDR1 SGHTA, CDR2 FQGNSA. Trimming took 7 bases from V and 0 from J, leaving 12 bases between them. The length of the CDR3 is 14 residues. The variable domain in full, with the rest retrieved from reference TRBV7-2 and TRBJ2-5, is GAGVSQSPSNKVTEKGKDVELRCDPISGHTALYWYRQSLGQGLEFLIYFQGNSAPDKSGLPSDRFSAERTGGSVSTLTIQRTQQEDSAVYLCASTLVWDQETQYFGPGTRLLVL.

The rearrangement joins TRBV6-5 to TRBJ2-5; weak D call: TRBD1 (5 bases). Germline CDR1 reads MNHEY; CDR2 reads SVGAGI. This CDR3 spans 14 amino acids. The V end lost 5 bases, the J end lost 5 bases, and 15 bases lay between the germline ends. The CDR3 region is CASSRQRAPETQYF. In nucleotides, the CDR3 is TGTGCCAGCAGTAGACAGCGAGCACCGGAGACCCAGTACTTC.

The V and J genes are TRBV6-1 and TRBJ1-6, with D perhaps matching TRBD1 (5 bases). Trimming pared 6 bases from V and 8 bases from J, leaving 14 bases between. From germline, CDR1 is MNHNS and CDR2 SASEGT. CDR3 length: 14 residues. The CDR3 loop is CASRGDSSHSPLHF. Written as DNA, the CDR3 is TGTGCCAGCAGGGGTGACAGCTCTCATTCACCCCTCCACTTT.

This clone was observed at least ten times. J is TRBJ1-3 and V is TRBV29-1; the D gene is possibly TRBD1 (5 bases). CDR1 is SQVTM and CDR2 is ANQGSEA in the germline V gene. The CDR3 spans 14 residues. V was trimmed by 4 bases and J by 0 bases, leaving 10 bases between them. The CDR3 loop reads CSVVGDRSGNTIYF. CDR3 nucleotides: TGCAGCGTTGTAGGGGACCGCTCTGGAAACACCATATATTTT.

This chain joins TRBV5-6 and TRBJ2-5, with 8 bases aligning to TRBD2. CDR1 and CDR2 (germline): SGHDT, YYEEEE. Trimming removed 1 base from V and 4 bases from J; junction bases left unmatched: 6. This CDR3 is built from 15 residues. The CDR3 loop is CASSLLRGGRETQYF. The DNA of the CDR3 is TGTGCCAGCAGCTTGTTGCGCGGGGGGCGAGAGACCCAGTACTTC.

This clone showed up many times. The V and J genes are TRBV4-3 and TRBJ1-2; 10 bases line up with TRBD1. The CDR3 length is 13 residues. J was trimmed by 8 bases and V by 1 base; bases with no gene match: 1. Germline V gene sequence: CDR1 LGHNA, CDR2 YSLEER. The CDR3 DNA reads TGCGCCAGCAGCCAAGGACAGGGGGCGGGCTACACCTTC. Protein product: CASSQGQGAGYTF.

A few counts support this clone. J is TRBJ2-7 and V is TRBV28; D could derive from TRBD1 or TRBD2 (5 bases each). Germline values: CDR1 MDHEN, CDR2 SYDVKM. Trimming removed 3 bases at V and 7 bases at J, with 19 bases between. The CDR3 is made up of 15 amino acids. CDR3 DNA sequence: TGTGCCAGCAGTTTGGAACCCAGCACCGGGGCTGAGCAGTACTTC. Translated, it gives CASSLEPSTGAEQYF.

In its sample, this clone was seen a few times. This sequence joins TRBV27 and TRBJ2-5, with TRBD1 matching over 9 bases. Germline lookup yields CDR1 MNHEY and CDR2 SMNVEV (reference sequence). The CDR3 is 17 amino acids. The V segment lost 5 bases and the J segment 5 bases; nucleotides outside the gene matches: 15. CDR3 sequence (DNA): TGTGCCAGCAGTAGGGCGACAGGGGGAAGGGGTAGCGAGACCCAGTACTTC. Translated: CASSRATGGRGSETQYF.